Listed below are T cell receptor beta chains from one sample, sequenced in a study of shared clonotypes between healthy human individuals. The protocol was immunoSEQ multiplex PCR, while the TCRdb copy is restricted to in-frame clones and leaves out a portion. The profile shows about 590,000 clones, around 95% of them singletons. Material: naive CD8+ T cells sorted from blood. These receptors were collected from a woman in her 30s in good health. The CDR3 runs from the conserved cysteine through the conserved F or W. The D gene is left open where the match is weak. Some rows have no size entry. The others give once, few or many, or a class for an expanded clone.

V: TRBV19
D: .
J: TRBJ1-2
size: .
DNA: TGTGCCAGTAGTATGGCCTGGGGCAATAACTATGGCTACACCTTC
CDR3: CASSMAWGNNYGYTF

V: TRBV5-1
D: .
J: TRBJ2-1
size: .
DNA: TGCGCCAGCAGCTTTACGGGAGACAATGAGCAGTTCTTC
CDR3: CASSFTGDNEQFF

V: TRBV2
D: TRBD1
J: TRBJ1-5
size: once
DNA: TGTGCCAGCAGTCCCCCAGGGGGCCGTCAGCCCCAGCATTTT
CDR3: CASSPPGGRQPQHF

V: TRBV19
D: TRBD1
J: TRBJ2-3
size: .
DNA: TGTGCCAGTAGTATCCGGCAGGGGGCAAGCACAGATACGCAGTATTTT
CDR3: CASSIRQGASTDTQYF

V: TRBV25-1
D: TRBD1
J: TRBJ2-7
size: .
DNA: TGTGCCAGCAGTGTAGGGACAGCCTCCTACGAGCAGTACTTC
CDR3: CASSVGTASYEQYF

V: TRBV18
D: .
J: TRBJ2-5
size: .
DNA: TGTGCCAGCTCACCAGGAGGGGGGGAGACCCAGTACTTC
CDR3: CASSPGGGETQYF

V: TRBV13
D: TRBD1
J: TRBJ2-5
size: .
DNA: TGTGCCAGCAGCGCGTCCAGGGGGCTTACAGAGACCCAGTACTTC
CDR3: CASSASRGLTETQYF

V: TRBV11-1
D: TRBD2
J: TRBJ2-1
size: .
DNA: TGTGCCAGCAGCTCCGGGACTAGCGTATTTAATGAGCAGTTCTTC
CDR3: CASSSGTSVFNEQFF

V: TRBV5-6
D: TRBD2
J: TRBJ2-7
size: .
DNA: TGTGCCAGCAGCCCCGGACTAGCGGGTTACGAGCAGTACTTC
CDR3: CASSPGLAGYEQYF

V: TRBV19
D: .
J: TRBJ1-4
size: .
DNA: TGTGCCAGTAGTATGTTATTGGACAGCAAAAATGAAAAACTGTTTTTT
CDR3: CASSMLLDSKNEKLFF

V: TRBV13
D: .
J: TRBJ2-7
size: .
DNA: TGTGCCAGCAGCTTCGGGGGGCCCTACGAGCAGTACTTC
CDR3: CASSFGGPYEQYF

V: TRBV11-2
D: TRBD1
J: TRBJ2-7
size: .
DNA: TGTGCCAGCAGCTTGGGACAGAACTACGAGCAGTACTTC
CDR3: CASSLGQNYEQYF

V: TRBV27
D: TRBD2
J: TRBJ2-3
size: .
DNA: TGTGCCAGCAGCCCGTTTGCTGGTAGCGGGCTTCATACGCAGTATTTT
CDR3: CASSPFAGSGLHTQYF

V: TRBV9
D: .
J: TRBJ2-2
size: .
DNA: TGTGCCAGCAGCGTATGGGAGAGCGGCACCGGGGAGCTGTTTTTT
CDR3: CASSVWESGTGELFF

V: TRBV5-4
D: TRBD1
J: TRBJ2-3
size: .
DNA: TGTGCCAGCAGCTTTAGAGGGGGCGAAGATACGCAGTATTTT
CDR3: CASSFRGGEDTQYF

V: TRBV28
D: .
J: TRBJ1-1
size: .
DNA: TGTGCCAGCAGTTTAACCGGGAGGGTTGAAGCTTTCTTT
CDR3: CASSLTGRVEAFF

V: TRBV13
D: .
J: TRBJ2-1
size: .
DNA: TGTGCCAGCAGCCCCCAAAGACAGGAAAAAGTCTTC
CDR3: CASSPQRQEKVF

V: TRBV9
D: .
J: TRBJ2-2
size: .
DNA: TGTGCCAGCAGCGTAGGGAGCGGCGACACCGGGGAGCTGTTTTTT
CDR3: CASSVGSGDTGELFF

V: TRBV7-6
D: .
J: TRBJ1-1
size: .
DNA: TGTGCCAGCAGCTCCCCAGGGGAAGGGGCTTTCTTT
CDR3: CASSSPGEGAFF

V: TRBV7-9
D: TRBD2
J: TRBJ2-5
size: .
DNA: TGTGCCAGTCCACCGGGGTTTCAAGCGGGAGGAATAGAGACCCAGTACTTC
CDR3: CASPPGFQAGGIETQYF

V: TRBV9
D: TRBD1
J: TRBJ1-5
size: .
DNA: TGTGCCAGCAGCGCTGGGACAGACAATCAGCCCCAGCATTTT
CDR3: CASSAGTDNQPQHF

V: TRBV6-5
D: TRBD1
J: TRBJ1-5
size: .
DNA: TGTGCCAGCGGCCCTCAGGTAGGGGGCGATCAGCCCCAGCATTTT
CDR3: CASGPQVGGDQPQHF

V: TRBV5-8
D: .
J: TRBJ1-2
size: .
DNA: TGTGCCAGCAGCCCAGCTAGAAATGGCTACACCTTC
CDR3: CASSPARNGYTF

V: TRBV2
D: .
J: TRBJ2-7
size: .
DNA: TGTGCCAGCAGTGAAGGGACCTCCTACGAGCAGTACTTC
CDR3: CASSEGTSYEQYF

V: TRBV5-1
D: .
J: TRBJ2-1
size: .
DNA: TGCGCCAGCAGCCGGGCTATTGGGGCAAAGGGATCCTACAATGAGCAGTTCTTC
CDR3: CASSRAIGAKGSYNEQFF

V: TRBV7-2
D: .
J: TRBJ2-7
size: .
DNA: TGTGCCAGCAGCCATCACTACGGGCAGTACTTC
CDR3: CASSHHYGQYF

V: TRBV28
D: .
J: TRBJ1-1
size: .
DNA: TGTGCCAGCAGTTTGCAGGGGACGGCCACTGAAGCTTTCTTT
CDR3: CASSLQGTATEAFF

V: TRBV9
D: .
J: TRBJ1-1
size: .
DNA: TGTGCCAGCAGCCCCAGGGGAGGAGGCACTGAAGCTTTCTTT
CDR3: CASSPRGGGTEAFF

V: TRBV5-6
D: .
J: TRBJ2-7
size: few
DNA: TGTGCCAGCAGCTCCTCCTACGAGCAGTACTTC
CDR3: CASSSSYEQYF

V: TRBV6-5
D: .
J: TRBJ1-5
size: .
DNA: TGTGCCAGCAGTCCCTTCAATGGGGGCAATCAGCCCCAGCATTTT
CDR3: CASSPFNGGNQPQHF

V: TRBV27
D: TRBD2
J: TRBJ2-2
size: .
DNA: TGTGCCAGCAGTTTAACCTCCTGGACTAGCGGGATGACCGGGGAGCTGTTTTTT
CDR3: CASSLTSWTSGMTGELFF

V: TRBV10-1
D: .
J: TRBJ1-1
size: once
DNA: TGCGCCAGCATTTGGGTCTCCCCGCCTCATAAATCGATCACCATGAACACTGAAGCTTTCTTT
CDR3: CASIWVSPPHKSITMNTEAFF

V: TRBV7-9
D: .
J: TRBJ2-7
size: .
DNA: TGTGCCAGCAGCTTAGAAAGCGACGAGCAGTACTTC
CDR3: CASSLESDEQYF

V: TRBV7-9
D: .
J: TRBJ2-7
size: .
DNA: TGTGCCAGCAGCTTTGGGCTTCACGAGCAGTACTTC
CDR3: CASSFGLHEQYF

V: TRBV28
D: .
J: TRBJ2-7
size: .
DNA: TGTGCCAGCAGCCCCAATTCCTACGAGCAGTACTTC
CDR3: CASSPNSYEQYF

V: TRBV27
D: .
J: TRBJ2-3
size: .
DNA: TGTGCCAGCAGTCCAACGCAGGGGTATCTCACAGATACGCAGTATTTT
CDR3: CASSPTQGYLTDTQYF

V: TRBV28
D: .
J: TRBJ2-4
size: .
DNA: TGTGCCAGCAGTTTAGATCTAGCCAAAAACATTCAGTACTTC
CDR3: CASSLDLAKNIQYF

V: TRBV4-1
D: TRBD1
J: TRBJ2-5
size: .
DNA: TGCGCCAGCAGCCAAGAGCCGGGACAGGGGACGGAGACCCAGTACTTC
CDR3: CASSQEPGQGTETQYF

V: TRBV25-1
D: .
J: TRBJ1-1
size: .
DNA: TGTGCCAGCAGTACAGGGTCGCGCACTGAAGCTTTCTTT
CDR3: CASSTGSRTEAFF